This T cell receptor (beta chain) is drawn from a study of T cells in Graves' hyperthyroidism and ophthalmopathy. Overall study: The initial diagnosis was the point when peripheral blood was collected, ahead of any treatment.

The CDR3 regions of TCR beta were amplified from RNA transcripts. When the TCR CDR3 underwent first-round RT-PCR, the HTBI primer set was used. Via MiXCR, TCRdb re-called the multiplex PCR reads, giving one row per CDR3 protein. The sample contains hundreds of thousands of distinct CDR3 sequences, 15% to 19% of which appear only once. This CDR3 is built from 16 residues. Germline trimming cut 7 bases from V and 9 bases from J; bases unmatched to any gene: 9. Exclusion criteria comprised uncontrolled infection, other autoimmune disease, pregnancy or lactation. Cells are PBMCs isolated from 9 to 10 ml of fresh blood.

This chain links TRBV12-3 or TRBV12-4 with TRBJ2-2; TRBD2 aligns across 15 bases. The sample consisted of blood. The sequence came from a woman aged 18-35 years with Graves' hyperthyroidism. The CDR3 nucleotides read TGTGCCAGCAAACGGACTAGCGGGGGGGCAACCAGGGAGCTGTTTTTT. This encodes CASKRTSGGATRELFF.